The present TCR beta chain was sequenced within a study of shared clonotypes between healthy human individuals. The CDR3 extends over 13 amino acids. Trimming pared 0 bases from V and 6 bases from J, leaving 8 bases between. CDR1 and CDR2 (germline): LNHNV, YYDKDF (reference sequence). Positively selected for CCR7, the CD45RO-negative cells used as naive CD8 cells excluded terminally differentiated effector memory CD45RA+ cells. Only in-frame clones appear in the TCRdb table, and some are missing; sequencing was by immunoSEQ multiplex PCR. The data contain about 700,000 clones, about 91% of them singletons.

The V call is TRBV15, the J call TRBJ1-1; D gene uncertain. The sequence came from a man under 40 in good health. The sample consisted of naive CD8+ T cells sorted from blood. The CDR3 DNA sequence: TGTGCCACCAGCAGAGATCGCCAGTCTGAAGCTTTCTTT. Protein: CATSRDRQSEAFF.